This record looks at one T cell receptor (beta chain) sequence and its context. Its recognized antigen is unknown. No much larger clonotype is one base removed from it; base qualities were not supplied. This entry belongs to a study of follicular helper T cells after annual influenza vaccination (dated by TCRdb to about 2017). Context from the whole study: Blood was collected on days 0, 7 and 28 after each seasonal influenza vaccination. To study recall of cTfh clones, some subjects were followed through successive annual vaccinations in the 2013-2014, 2014-2015 and 2015-2016 seasons. One week after vaccination, a second recruited cohort of 12 to 13 subjects (Table S1) displayed a similar ICOS+CD38+ cTfh response. Multi-year samples were available from six subjects, with four subjects covering two vaccination seasons and two subjects covering three seasons. Samples from 2013-2014 were cryopreserved, whereas samples from about 2015 were processed immediately after collection. Points the paper makes about the study in general: In evaluating whether influenza clones were enriched, the possibility that the far larger non-cTfh compartments were undersampled could not be ruled out. ICOS+CD38+ cTfh clonality correlated with the frequency of that population, and its change correlated with the change in circulating plasmablast frequency. Successive annual vaccinations recalled a recurrent oligoclonal ICOS+CD38+ cTfh response that contained tetramer and AIM influenza-specific clonotypes. Rare clonotypes could not be sampled because productive TCRB sequences were recovered from only roughly 9-20% of the analyzed cells. Day 7 ICOS+CD38+ clones were most often found later in ICOS-CD38- cTfh, suggesting that subset may serve as a memory reservoir.

V is reduced by 0 bases and J by 7 bases, leaving a spacing of 3 bases between them. From the cysteine up to the phenylalanine, the CDR3 has a length of 11 residues. Only CDR3 DNA remains: 33 bases, in frame from the first base. In the germline V gene, CDR1 corresponds to SGHTA and CDR2 to FQGNSA. Seasonal inactivated influenza vaccine (Fluvarix) was administered to adults, and sorted blood CD4 subsets were tracked by TCRB sequencing before and after vaccination. To be eligible, subjects had to live in the community and must not have received influenza vaccine in the previous 6 months. Exclusions included influenza vaccine contraindications, substance abuse, HIV/AIDS, active malignancy, immunomodulatory medication and active illness such as respiratory infection. At each time point, about 40 to 100 mL of blood was collected. Ficoll-Paque PLUS or SepMate separation was used to isolate PBMC. CXCR5- memory CD4 T cells were sorted as a comparison non-Tfh subset. Before DNA was extracted, the cell subsets were sorted from PBMC using a BD FACS Aria.

Receptor libraries were prepared by the immunoSEQ multiplex PCR assay. Adaptive Biotechnologies handled the TCRB amplification, library preparation, sequencing and preliminary bioinformatics at Survey level resolution. The paper's processing steps were these. Clonality was calculated in R as 1 minus normalized Shannon entropy, and the Gini index was computed with the R package ineq. To get the overlap score, the summed counts of shared sequences were divided by the total counts of all sequences in both of the compared samples. Shared-clonotype significance used Fisher's exact test assuming a theoretical repertoire of 10^7 TCRB sequences. Imported from immuneACCESS, the table was reduced by TCRdb to in-frame sequences with V and J called. These copies leave out some clones; in studies compared against another copy, an unresolved V gene accounts for under half, and the cause of the remainder is not known. For V, J and clone size, that table is used; D and trimming come from the DNA. Here the sample has some 11,000 clones; more than 60% occur a single time. Approximately 0.9% of the sample is held by the ten biggest clonotypes.

The TCR sequence derives from an adult who received the influenza vaccine. The rearranged segments are TRBV7-2 and TRBJ1-1, with the D gene too uncertain to name. The material was CXCR5- memory CD4+ T cells sorted from blood, obtained 6 weeks after influenza vaccination. The meaning of the sample's cell subset or site label: CXCR5- memory CD4 T cells. The CDR3 corresponds to CASSLAYEAFF. The DNA is TGTGCCAGCAGCTTAGCGTATGAAGCTTTCTTT.